This T cell receptor beta chain was documented in a study of cytomegalovirus exposure and HLA in healthy donors. Use of 60 Vbeta and 13 Jbeta primers characterized the PCR. Libraries were prepared by immunoSEQ multiplex PCR; TCRdb keeps only in-frame clonotypes and omits some of them. The sample shows roughly 130,000 clones, less than 85% of them seen only once. Trimming took 0 bases from V and 8 from J, leaving 10 bases between them. CDR1 and CDR2 from the germline V gene are LNHNV and YYDKDF (reference sequence). This CDR3 has 13 amino acids. A note on this clone: Its antigen is unidentified.

General study findings and limits: TCR beta V- and J-gene trimming was later associated with a missense DCLRE1C variant. Generally TCR sequences proved uncommon, though certain public TCRs appeared in numerous donors.

This chain uses TRBV15 with TRBJ1-2, with D uncertain. Material: PBMCs. The clonotype was recovered from a woman aged 45-65 years in good health and CMV-seropositive. For the CDR3, the DNA is TGTGCCACCAGCAGAGATCGATTGGAGGGCTACACCTTC. Its translation is CATSRDRLEGYTF.